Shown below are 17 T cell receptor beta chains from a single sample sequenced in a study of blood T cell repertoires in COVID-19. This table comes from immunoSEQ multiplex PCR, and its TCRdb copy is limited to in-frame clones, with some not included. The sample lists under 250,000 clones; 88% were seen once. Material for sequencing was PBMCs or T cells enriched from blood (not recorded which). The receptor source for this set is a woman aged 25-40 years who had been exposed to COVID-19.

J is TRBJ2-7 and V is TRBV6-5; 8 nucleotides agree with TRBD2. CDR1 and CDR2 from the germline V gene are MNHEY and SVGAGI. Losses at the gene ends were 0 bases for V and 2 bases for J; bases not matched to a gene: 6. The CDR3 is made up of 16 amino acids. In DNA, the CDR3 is TGTGCCAGCAGTTACTCGAGACTAGCGAGCACCTACGAGCAGTACTTC. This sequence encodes CASSYSRLASTYEQYF.

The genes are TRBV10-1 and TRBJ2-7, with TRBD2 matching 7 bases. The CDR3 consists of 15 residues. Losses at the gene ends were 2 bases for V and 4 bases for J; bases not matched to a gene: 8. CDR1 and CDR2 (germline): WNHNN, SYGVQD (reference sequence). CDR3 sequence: CASSEVAGLDYEQYF. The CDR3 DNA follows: TGCGCCAGCAGTGAGGTAGCGGGCCTTGATTACGAGCAGTACTTC.

The CDR3 DNA reads as TGTGCCAGCAGTGAATTTAGGACTAGCGGGATGGATGAGCAGTTCTTC. Its translation is CASSEFRTSGMDEQFF. This chain links TRBV25-1 with TRBJ2-1, with 12 bases aligning to TRBD2. The germline V gene has CDR1 MGHDK and CDR2 SYGVNS. The V and J ends lost 1 base and 8 bases, in that order; junction bases with no gene match: 6. The length of the CDR3 is 16 residues.

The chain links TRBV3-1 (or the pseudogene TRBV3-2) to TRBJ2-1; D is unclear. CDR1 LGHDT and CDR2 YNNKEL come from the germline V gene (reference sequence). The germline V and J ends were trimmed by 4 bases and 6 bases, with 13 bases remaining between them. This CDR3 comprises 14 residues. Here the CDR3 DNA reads TGTGCCAGCAGCCTGGATAGCCGAGGCAATGAGCAGTTCTTC. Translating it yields CASSLDSRGNEQFF.

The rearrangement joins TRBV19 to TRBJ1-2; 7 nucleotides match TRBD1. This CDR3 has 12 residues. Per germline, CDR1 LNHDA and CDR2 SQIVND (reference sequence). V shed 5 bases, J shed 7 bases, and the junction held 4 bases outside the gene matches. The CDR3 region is CASSLSGGGYTF. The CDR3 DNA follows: TGTGCCAGTAGTTTATCAGGGGGTGGCTACACCTTC.

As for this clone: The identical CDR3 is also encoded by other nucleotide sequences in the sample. The CDR3 region has the DNA TGTGCCAGCAGTTACGGCGGGGGCTCCTACAATGAGCAGTTCTTC. Translation: CASSYGGGSYNEQFF. J is TRBJ2-1 and V is TRBV6-5; 7 bases are a match to TRBD2. Germline V gives CDR1 MNHEY, CDR2 SVGAGI. This CDR3 is built from 15 residues. Unmatched junction bases numbered 1, after V lost 2 bases and J lost 0 bases.

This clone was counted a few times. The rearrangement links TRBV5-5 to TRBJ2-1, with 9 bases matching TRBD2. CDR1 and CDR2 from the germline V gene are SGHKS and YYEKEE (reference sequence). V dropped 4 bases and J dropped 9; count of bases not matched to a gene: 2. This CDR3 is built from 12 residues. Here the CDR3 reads CASSLSGSEQFF. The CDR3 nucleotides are TGTGCCAGCAGCCTTAGCGGGAGTGAGCAGTTCTTC.

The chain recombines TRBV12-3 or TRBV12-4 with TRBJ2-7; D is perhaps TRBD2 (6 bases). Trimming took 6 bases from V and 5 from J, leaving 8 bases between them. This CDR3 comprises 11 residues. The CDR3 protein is CASSPGDEQYF. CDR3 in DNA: TGTGCCAGCAGCCCGGGAGACGAGCAGTACTTC.

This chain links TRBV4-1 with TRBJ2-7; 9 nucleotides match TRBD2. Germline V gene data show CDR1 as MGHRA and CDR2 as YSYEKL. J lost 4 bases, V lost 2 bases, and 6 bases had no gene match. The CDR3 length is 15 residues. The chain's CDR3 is CASSQLAGLTYEQYF. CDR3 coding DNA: TGCGCCAGCAGCCAACTAGCGGGATTAACGTACGAGCAGTACTTC.

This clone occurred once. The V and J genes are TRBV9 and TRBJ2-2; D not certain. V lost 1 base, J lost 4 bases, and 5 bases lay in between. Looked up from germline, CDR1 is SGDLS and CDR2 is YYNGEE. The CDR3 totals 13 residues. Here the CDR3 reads CASSVSRTGELFF. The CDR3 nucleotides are TGTGCCAGCAGCGTAAGCCGCACCGGGGAGCTGTTTTTT.

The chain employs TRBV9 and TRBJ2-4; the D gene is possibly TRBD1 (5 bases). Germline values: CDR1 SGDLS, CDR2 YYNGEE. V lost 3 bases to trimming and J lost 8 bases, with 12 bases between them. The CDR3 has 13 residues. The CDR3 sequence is CASSEGPRDIQYF. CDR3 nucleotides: TGTGCCAGCAGCGAGGGGCCCCGGGACATTCAGTACTTC. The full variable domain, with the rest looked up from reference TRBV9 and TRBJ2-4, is DSGVTQTPKHLITATGQRVTLRCSPRSGDLSVYWYQQSLDQGLQFLIQYYNGEERAKGNILERFSAQQFPDLHSELNLSSLELGDSALYFCASSEGPRDIQYFGAGTRLSVL.

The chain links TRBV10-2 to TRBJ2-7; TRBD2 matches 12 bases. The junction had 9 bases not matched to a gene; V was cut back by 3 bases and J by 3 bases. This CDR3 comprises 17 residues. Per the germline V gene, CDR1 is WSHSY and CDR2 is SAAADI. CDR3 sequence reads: CASSDPLAGGRIYEQYF. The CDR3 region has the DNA TGCGCCAGCAGTGATCCTCTAGCGGGAGGGCGTATCTACGAGCAGTACTTC.

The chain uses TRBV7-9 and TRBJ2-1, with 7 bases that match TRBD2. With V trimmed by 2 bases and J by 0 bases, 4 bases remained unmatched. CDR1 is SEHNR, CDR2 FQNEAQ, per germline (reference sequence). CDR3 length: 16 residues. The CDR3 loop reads CASSLSGGSSYNEQFF. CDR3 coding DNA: TGTGCCAGCAGCTTATCTGGCGGGAGCTCCTACAATGAGCAGTTCTTC.

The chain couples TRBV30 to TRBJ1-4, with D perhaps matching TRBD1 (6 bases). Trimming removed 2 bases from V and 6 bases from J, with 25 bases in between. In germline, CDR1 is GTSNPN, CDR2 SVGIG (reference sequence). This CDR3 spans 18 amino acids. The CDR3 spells CAWSRGVFGQGQDEKLFF. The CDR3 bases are TGTGCCTGGAGTCGCGGAGTTTTTGGGCAGGGGCAAGATGAAAAACTGTTTTTT.

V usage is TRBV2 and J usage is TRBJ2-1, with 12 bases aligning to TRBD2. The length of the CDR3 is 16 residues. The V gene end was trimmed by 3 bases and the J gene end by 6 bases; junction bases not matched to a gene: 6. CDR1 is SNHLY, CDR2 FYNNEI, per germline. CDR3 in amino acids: CASSERLAGERNEQFF. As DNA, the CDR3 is TGTGCCAGCAGTGAGCGACTAGCGGGAGAACGCAATGAGCAGTTCTTC.

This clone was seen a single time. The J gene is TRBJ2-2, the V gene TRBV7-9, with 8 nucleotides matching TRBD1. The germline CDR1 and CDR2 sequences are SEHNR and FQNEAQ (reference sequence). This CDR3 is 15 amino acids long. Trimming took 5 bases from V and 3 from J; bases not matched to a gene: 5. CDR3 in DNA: TGTGCCAGCAGCCCGGGACAGGTGCACACCGGGGAGCTGTTTTTT. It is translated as CASSPGQVHTGELFF.

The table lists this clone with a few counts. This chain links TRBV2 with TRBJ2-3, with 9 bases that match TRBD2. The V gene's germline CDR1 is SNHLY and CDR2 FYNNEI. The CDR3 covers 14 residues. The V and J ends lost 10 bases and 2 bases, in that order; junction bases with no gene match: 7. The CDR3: CANRLADSTDTQYF. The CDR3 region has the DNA TGTGCCAACCGACTAGCGGACTCCACAGATACGCAGTATTTT.